This T cell receptor (beta chain) was captured in a study of cytomegalovirus exposure and HLA in healthy donors. Study-wide background: Among around 180 million T cells, an earlier analysis found 90 million to 130 million unique TCR beta sequences. Researchers found that approximately 80% of under 450 genotyped donors fell within the Caucasian-associated ancestry cluster.

CDR1 is SGHNT and CDR2 is YYREEE in the germline V gene (reference sequence). This CDR3 region has 12 residues. The V end was cut by 0 bases, the J end by 4 bases, with 4 bases between. Study observations and caveats: In an earlier analysis, most TCR beta V segments were productive about 87% or about 30% of the time. Among TCR sequences, most were rare, though some public TCRs appeared in many donors.

In the case of this clone: Its matching antigen is unknown. Other DNA sequences of this sample code for an identical CDR3.

The PCR ran on 60 Vbeta and 13 Jbeta primers. Libraries were prepared by immunoSEQ multiplex PCR; TCRdb keeps only in-frame clonotypes and omits some of them. This sample's clone table lists 150,000 or so clones. The gene calls are TRBV5-4 and TRBJ1-2; D remains unclear. The sequenced sample consisted of PBMCs. The TCR was taken from a woman between 50 and 59 years old in good health and CMV-seronegative. CDR3 amino acids: CASSLDSYGYTF. The CDR3 nucleotides are TGTGCCAGCAGCTTGGACAGCTATGGCTACACCTTC.